One T cell receptor (beta chain) is described in this entry. Sequenced by immunoSEQ multiplex PCR; TCRdb stores in-frame clones only, minus some. The table records roughly 92,000 clones, approximately 90% of them present only once. This specimen belongs to a study of T cells after somatic rescue of genetic block. This CDR3 has 13 amino acids. The V and J ends lost 4 bases and 1 base respectively, with 10 bases between them. The germline CDR1 and CDR2 sequences are GTSNPN and SVGIG (reference sequence). Sequencing input: peripheral blood mononuclear cells (PBMCs). The clonotype originates from a woman aged 18-29 years. The rearrangement joins TRBV30 to TRBJ1-1; weak D call: TRBD1 (6 bases). CDR3 sequence (DNA): TGTGCCTGGAAGTCGGGACAGAACACTGAAGCTTTCTTT. This translates into CAWKSGQNTEAFF.